A single sample is the source of the 6 T cell receptor beta chains below, sequenced in a study of identical twins. TCRdb redid the calling of the 5' RACE reads with MiXCR, one entry per CDR3 protein. This sample has some 330,000 distinct CDR3 sequences; 9% occur once, and the top ten carry 8% to 9.5%. Material: naive T cells sorted from blood. These receptors were taken from a woman in her 50s in good health.

V is TRBV5-1 and J is TRBJ2-7; either TRBD1 or TRBD2 may supply D (5 bases each). V shed 2 bases and J shed 0 bases, with 18 bases lying between them. The CDR3 length is 17 residues. The germline V gene encodes CDR1 SGHRS and CDR2 YFSETQ. DNA for the CDR3: TGCGCCAGCAGCTTCCTAGGACGAGTGGGGGACTCCTACGAGCAGTACTTC. It is translated as CASSFLGRVGDSYEQYF.

Only a few counts were recorded for this clonotype. The gene calls are TRBV19 and TRBJ2-1; D might be TRBD2 (6 bases). Trimming removed 3 bases from V and 7 bases from J, with 16 bases in between. The germline gives CDR1 LNHDA, CDR2 SQIVND (reference sequence). The CDR3 runs to 15 residues. CDR3 DNA sequence: TGTGCCAGTAGTATGGCGGGGAACCTTATGAATGAGCAGTTCTTC. Amino acid sequence: CASSMAGNLMNEQFF.

This clonotype occurred a few times. The V and J genes are TRBV7-2 and TRBJ2-2, with D tentatively TRBD2 (5 bases). Looked up from germline, CDR1 is SGHTA and CDR2 is FQGNSA. Trimming left V 3 bases short and J 7 bases short, with 12 bases between. This CDR3 has 14 amino acids. The CDR3 DNA reads as TGTGCCAGCAGCTTGATGGGGAGTAGCGGGGAGCTGTTTTTT. Translation gives CASSLMGSSGELFF.

The V gene is TRBV19, the J gene TRBJ2-5, with a tentative D call TRBD2 (5 bases). The V end was cut by 8 bases, the J end by 4 bases, with 14 bases between. The germline gives CDR1 LNHDA, CDR2 SQIVND (reference sequence). The CDR3 has 13 residues. CDR3 sequence (DNA): TGTGCCAGTTGTCGCGGGCTAGGAGAGACCCAGTACTTC. This gives the protein CASCRGLGETQYF.

This clonotype came up a few times. The chain combines TRBV6-2 or TRBV6-3 with TRBJ2-2; D gene unclear. The CDR3 contains 16 residues. Germline V gene sequence: CDR1 MNHEY, CDR2 SVGEGT. Trimming cost V 8 bases and J 4 bases, with 20 bases left between them. The CDR3 protein is CASAVPVGMVTGELFF. The CDR3 DNA follows: TGTGCCAGCGCCGTCCCGGTGGGAATGGTCACCGGGGAGCTGTTTTTT.

This clonotype came up a few times. The chain joins TRBV5-1 to TRBJ1-2, with D possibly matching TRBD1 (5 bases). Trimming removed 0 bases at V and 4 bases at J, with 10 bases between. This CDR3 comprises 14 residues. Germline V CDR1 and CDR2: SGHRS, YFSETQ. CDR3 bases: TGCGCCAGCAGCTTGGAAGGGACGGGCTATGGCTACACCTTC. Its translation is CASSLEGTGYGYTF.